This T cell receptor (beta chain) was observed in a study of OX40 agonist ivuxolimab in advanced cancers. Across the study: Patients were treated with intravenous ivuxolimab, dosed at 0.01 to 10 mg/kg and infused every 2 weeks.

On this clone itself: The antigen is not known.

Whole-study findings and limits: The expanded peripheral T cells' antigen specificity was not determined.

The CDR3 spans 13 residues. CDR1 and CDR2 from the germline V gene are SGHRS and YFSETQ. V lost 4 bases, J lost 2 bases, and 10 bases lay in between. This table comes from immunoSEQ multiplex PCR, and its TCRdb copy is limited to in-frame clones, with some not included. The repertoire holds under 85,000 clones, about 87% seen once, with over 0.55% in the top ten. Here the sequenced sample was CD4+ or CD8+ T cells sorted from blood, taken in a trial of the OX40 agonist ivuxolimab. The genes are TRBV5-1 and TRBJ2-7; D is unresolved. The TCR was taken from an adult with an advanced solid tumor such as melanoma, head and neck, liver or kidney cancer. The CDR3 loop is CASSLTGPYEQYF. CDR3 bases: TGCGCCAGCAGCCTGACTGGCCCCTACGAGCAGTACTTC.